This T cell receptor beta chain is drawn from a study of neoadjuvant nivolumab and ipilimumab in lung cancer. Study details: Nivolumab 3 mg/kg was given days 1, 15 and 29, plus ipilimumab 1 mg/kg day 1 in combination. General study results and limits: Pretherapy blood TCR richness correlated positively with resected tumor richness.

The protocol was immunoSEQ multiplex PCR, while the TCRdb copy is restricted to in-frame clones and leaves out a portion. This sample yields fewer than 40,000 clones, of which approximately 90% are seen a single time; approximately 5% belongs to the top ten. Note on this clone: Its antigen is unknown.

CDR1 is KGHSH and CDR2 is LQKENI in the germline V gene. Trimming at V came to 4 bases and at J to 5 bases, leaving 6 bases not matched to a gene. The length of the CDR3 is 14 residues. This TCR was sampled from an adult with non-small cell lung cancer. This chain links TRBV18 with TRBJ2-3; 7 positions match TRBD2. Source: peripheral blood, taken after neoadjuvant nivolumab, alone or with ipilimumab, at or shortly before surgery. CDR3 coding DNA: TGTGCCAGCTCACAGTCGGGGGGACGAGATACGCAGTATTTT. Translated: CASSQSGGRDTQYF.